This T cell receptor beta chain was sequenced in a study of OX40 agonist ivuxolimab in advanced cancers. Notes on the study in general: Normalized T-cell clonal expansion was also low in a subset of nonresponders.

Sequencing was performed with immunoSEQ multiplex PCR; in TCRdb, only in-frame clones are kept and a portion is missing. The sample holds 90,000 or so clones, 92% seen once. Prior autoimmune disease or systemic immunosuppression barred patients. Worth noting for this clone: What it binds is unknown.

The germline gives CDR1 MNHNS, CDR2 SASEGT. Trimming took 1 base from V and 2 from J, leaving 15 bases between them. The CDR3 loop spans 16 amino acids. The sample here was CD4+ or CD8+ T cells sorted from blood, taken in a trial of the OX40 agonist ivuxolimab. This chain joins TRBV6-1 and TRBJ2-7, with D tentatively TRBD2 (6 bases). The origin of this receptor is an adult with an advanced solid tumor such as melanoma, head and neck, liver or kidney cancer. The CDR3 loop reads CASSEGGVTGPYEQYF. CDR3 DNA sequence: TGTGCCAGCAGTGAAGGGGGGGTTACAGGACCCTACGAGCAGTACTTC.